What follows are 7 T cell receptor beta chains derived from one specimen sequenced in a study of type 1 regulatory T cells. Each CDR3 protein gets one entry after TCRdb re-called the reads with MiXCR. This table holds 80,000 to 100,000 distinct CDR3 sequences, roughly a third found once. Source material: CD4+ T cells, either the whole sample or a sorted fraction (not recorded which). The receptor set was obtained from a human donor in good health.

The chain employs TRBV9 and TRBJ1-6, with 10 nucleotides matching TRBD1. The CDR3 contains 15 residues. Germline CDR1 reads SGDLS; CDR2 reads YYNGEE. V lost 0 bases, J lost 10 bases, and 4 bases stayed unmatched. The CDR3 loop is CASSVEGQGYSPLHF. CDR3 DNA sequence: TGTGCCAGCAGCGTAGAGGGACAGGGGTACTCACCCCTCCACTTT.

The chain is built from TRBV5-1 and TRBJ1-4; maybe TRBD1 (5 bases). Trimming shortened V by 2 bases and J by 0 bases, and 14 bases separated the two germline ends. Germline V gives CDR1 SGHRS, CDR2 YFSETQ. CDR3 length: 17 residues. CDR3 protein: CASSLDLSTATNEKLFF. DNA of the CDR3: TGCGCCAGCAGCTTAGACCTCTCGACAGCAACTAATGAAAAACTGTTTTTT. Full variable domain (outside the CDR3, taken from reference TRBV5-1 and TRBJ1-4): KAGVTQTPRYLIKTRGQQVTLSCSPISGHRSVSWYQQTPGQGLQFLFEYFSETQRNKGNFPGRFSGRQFSNSRSEMNVSTLELGDSALYLCASSLDLSTATNEKLFFGSGTQLSVL.

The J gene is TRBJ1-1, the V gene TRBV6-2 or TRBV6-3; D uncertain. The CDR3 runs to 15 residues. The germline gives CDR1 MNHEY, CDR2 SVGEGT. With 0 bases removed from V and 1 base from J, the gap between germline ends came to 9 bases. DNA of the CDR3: TGTGCCAGCAGTTACTCGCAGTCACCGAACACTGAAGCTTTCTTT. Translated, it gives CASSYSQSPNTEAFF.

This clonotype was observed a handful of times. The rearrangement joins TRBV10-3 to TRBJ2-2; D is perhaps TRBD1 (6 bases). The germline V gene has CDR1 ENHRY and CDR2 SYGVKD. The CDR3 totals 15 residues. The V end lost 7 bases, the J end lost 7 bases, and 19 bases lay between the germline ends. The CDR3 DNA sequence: TGTGCCATCAACGATGCACAGGGAACGGGCGGGGAGCTGTTTTTT. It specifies CAINDAQGTGGELFF.

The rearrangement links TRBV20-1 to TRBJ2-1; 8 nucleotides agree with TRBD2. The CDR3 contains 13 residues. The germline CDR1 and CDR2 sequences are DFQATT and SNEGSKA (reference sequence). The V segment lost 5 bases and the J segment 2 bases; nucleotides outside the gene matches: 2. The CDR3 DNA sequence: TGCAGTGCTCGGGAGGGGGCCTACAATGAGCAGTTCTTC. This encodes CSAREGAYNEQFF.

CDR3 in DNA: TGTGCCATCAGTGGGGGACAGGGCGCCTACGAGCAGTACTTC. This sequence encodes CAISGGQGAYEQYF. This chain links TRBV10-3 with TRBJ2-7; TRBD1 agrees at 9 bases. Trimming took 4 bases from V and 2 from J; bases not matched to a gene: 3. Germline loops: CDR1 ENHRY, CDR2 SYGVKD. This CDR3 spans 14 amino acids.

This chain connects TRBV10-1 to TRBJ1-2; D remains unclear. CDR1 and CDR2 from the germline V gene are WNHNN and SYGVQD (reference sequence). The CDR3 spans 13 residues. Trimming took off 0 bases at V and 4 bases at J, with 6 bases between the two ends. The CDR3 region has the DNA TGCGCCAGCAGTGAGTCAGGGATCTATGGCTACACCTTC. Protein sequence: CASSESGIYGYTF.